These T cell receptor beta chains were read from a single sample in a study of response to subunit inactivated influenza vaccine. TCRdb re-called the RT-PCR reads through MiXCR, storing one row per CDR3 protein. The table lists 650,000 to 700,000 distinct CDR3 sequences, around 16% of them singletons. The specimen was PBMCs from blood, collected 11 to 12 days after vaccination. These receptors originate from a man in his fifties who received an inactivated influenza vaccine. The CDR3 runs from the conserved cysteine through the conserved F or W. A D gene is named only where the DNA matches it firmly. The size of a clone is reported for some rows only, either as once, few or many, or as a class for expanded clones.

TRBJ2-3 TRBV4-3 few . CASSQDVGSSDTQYF TGCGCCAGCAGCCAAGATGTGGGGAGTTCAGATACGCAGTATTTT
TRBJ2-5 TRBV10-3 few . CAISSGTQETQYF TGTGCCATTTCGTCCGGTACGCAAGAGACCCAGTACTTC
TRBJ2-3 TRBV21-1 many . CASSKGAAVPDTQYF TGTGCCAGCAGCAAAGGGGCAGCCGTCCCAGATACGCAGTATTTT
TRBJ1-5 TRBV4-2 many . CASSQELPVQNQPQHF TGTGCCAGCAGCCAAGAACTCCCCGTCCAGAATCAGCCCCAGCATTTT
TRBJ2-7 TRBV7-9 many . CASSLGGAGIYEQYF TGTGCCAGCAGCTTAGGAGGGGCAGGAATTTACGAGCAGTACTTC
TRBJ2-2 TRBV12-3/TRBV12-4 few . CDKAGLDTGELFF TGTGATAAAGCCGGGCTGGACACCGGGGAGCTGTTTTTT
TRBJ2-1 TRBV7-6 many . CASSLARSVEQFF TGTGCCAGCAGCTTAGCACGTAGTGTCGAGCAGTTCTTC
TRBJ2-7 TRBV10-3 many . CAISVRRAEQYF TGTGCCATCAGTGTTCGGCGGGCCGAGCAGTACTTC
TRBJ1-6 TRBV12-3/TRBV12-4 . . CASSLDVDSPLHF TGTGCCAGCAGTTTGGACGTCGATTCACCCCTCCACTTT
TRBJ2-3 TRBV20-1 . . CSVSRRESTDTQYF TGCAGTGTTAGTCGTAGGGAGAGCACAGATACGCAGTATTTT
TRBJ2-7 TRBV28 few TRBD1 CASSFGTEGTYEQYF TGTGCCAGCAGTTTTGGGACAGAGGGCACCTACGAGCAGTACTTC
TRBJ2-2 TRBV12-3/TRBV12-4 . . CASNEDGNTGELFF TGTGCCAGCAATGAGGACGGCAACACCGGGGAGCTGTTTTTT
TRBJ2-7 TRBV20-1 few TRBD2 CSAKKLAGGGEQYF TGCAGTGCCAAAAAGCTAGCGGGAGGGGGTGAGCAGTACTTC
TRBJ1-1 TRBV15 . . CATSRDFLNTEAFF TGTGCCACCAGCAGAGATTTCCTGAACACTGAAGCTTTCTTT
TRBJ1-5 TRBV4-2 many . CASSQATGRNQPQHF TGTGCCAGCAGCCAAGCAACAGGGCGAAATCAGCCCCAGCATTTT